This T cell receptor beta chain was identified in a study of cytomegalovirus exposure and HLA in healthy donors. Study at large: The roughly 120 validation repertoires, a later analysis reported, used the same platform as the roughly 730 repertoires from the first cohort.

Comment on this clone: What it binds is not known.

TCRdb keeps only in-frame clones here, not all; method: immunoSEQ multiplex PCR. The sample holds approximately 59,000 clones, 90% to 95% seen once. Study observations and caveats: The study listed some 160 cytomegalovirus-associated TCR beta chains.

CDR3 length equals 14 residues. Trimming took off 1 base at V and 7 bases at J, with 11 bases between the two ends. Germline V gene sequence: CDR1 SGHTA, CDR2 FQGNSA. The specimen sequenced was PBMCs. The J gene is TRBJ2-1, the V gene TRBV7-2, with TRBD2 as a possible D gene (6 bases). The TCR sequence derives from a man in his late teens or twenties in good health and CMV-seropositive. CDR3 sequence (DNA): TGTGCCAGCAGCTTAGAAACTGGGGGGAATGAGCAGTTCTTC. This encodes CASSLETGGNEQFF.